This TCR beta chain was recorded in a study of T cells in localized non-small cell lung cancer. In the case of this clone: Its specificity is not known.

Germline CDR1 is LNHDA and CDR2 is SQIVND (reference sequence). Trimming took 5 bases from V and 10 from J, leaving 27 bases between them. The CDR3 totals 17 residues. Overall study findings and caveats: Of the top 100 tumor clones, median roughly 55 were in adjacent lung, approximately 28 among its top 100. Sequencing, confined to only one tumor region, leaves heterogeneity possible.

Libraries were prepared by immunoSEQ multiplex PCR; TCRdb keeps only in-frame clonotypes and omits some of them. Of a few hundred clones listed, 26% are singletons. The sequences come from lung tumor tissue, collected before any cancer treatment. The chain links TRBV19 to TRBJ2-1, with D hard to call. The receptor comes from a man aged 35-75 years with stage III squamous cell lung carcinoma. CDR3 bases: TGTGCCAGTAGTCCACCGACTCGTGGGTCTTCTCCTAAGGAGCAGTTCTTC. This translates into CASSPPTRGSSPKEQFF.